This T cell receptor (beta chain) is from a study of neurological immune-mediated disorders. TCRdb re-derived calls from the 5' RACE reads in MiXCR, one entry per CDR3 protein. The table shows 55,000 to 75,000 distinct CDR3 sequences, with about 2.5% occurring only once. This clonotype was seen at least ten times. Its antigen is not identified. Germline values: CDR1 DFQATT, CDR2 SNEGSKA (reference sequence). V lost 3 bases and J lost 0, with 10 bases in between. This CDR3 spans 14 amino acids. Study-wide results and caveats: The greatest TCR clonal expansion occurred in HTLV-1-associated myelopathy and the least in multiple sclerosis, which fell below healthy controls.

This sequence was found in a man aged 45-65 years with multiple sclerosis. The genes are TRBV20-1 and TRBJ2-3, with D hard to call. Sequenced: PBMCs. This CDR3 reads CSASRQDSTDTQYF. The CDR3 DNA follows: TGCAGTGCTAGTCGGCAGGACAGCACAGATACGCAGTATTTT.